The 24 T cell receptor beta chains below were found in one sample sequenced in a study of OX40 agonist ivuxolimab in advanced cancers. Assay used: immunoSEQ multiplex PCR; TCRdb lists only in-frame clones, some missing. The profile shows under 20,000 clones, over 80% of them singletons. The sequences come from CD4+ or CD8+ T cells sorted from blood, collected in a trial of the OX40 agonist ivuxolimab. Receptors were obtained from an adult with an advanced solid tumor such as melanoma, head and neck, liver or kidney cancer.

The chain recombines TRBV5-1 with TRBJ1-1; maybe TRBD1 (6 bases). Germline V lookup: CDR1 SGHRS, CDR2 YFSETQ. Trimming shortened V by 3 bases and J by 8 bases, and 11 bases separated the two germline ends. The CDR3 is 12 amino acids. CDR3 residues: CASSYLRGEAFF. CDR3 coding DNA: TGCGCCAGCAGCTACCTCAGGGGCGAAGCTTTCTTT.

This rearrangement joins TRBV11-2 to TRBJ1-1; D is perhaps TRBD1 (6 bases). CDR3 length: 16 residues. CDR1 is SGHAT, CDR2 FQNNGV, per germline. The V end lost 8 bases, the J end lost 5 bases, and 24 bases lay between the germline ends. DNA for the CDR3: TGTGCCAGCTACAAGTTCGGGGGGGGCGCCGGGACTGAAGCTTTCTTT. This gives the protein CASYKFGGGAGTEAFF.

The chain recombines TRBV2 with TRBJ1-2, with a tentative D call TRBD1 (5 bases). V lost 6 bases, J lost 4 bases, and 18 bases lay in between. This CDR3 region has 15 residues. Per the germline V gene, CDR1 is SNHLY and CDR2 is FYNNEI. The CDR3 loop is CASRLDRYPSYGYTF. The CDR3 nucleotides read TGTGCCAGCAGGCTTGACAGATATCCATCCTATGGCTACACCTTC.

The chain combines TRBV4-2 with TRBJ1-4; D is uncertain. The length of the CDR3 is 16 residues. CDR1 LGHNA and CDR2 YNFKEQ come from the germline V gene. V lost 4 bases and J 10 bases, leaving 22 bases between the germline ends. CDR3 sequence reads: CASSLGSLQVGSKLFF. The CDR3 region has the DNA TGTGCCAGCAGCCTCGGATCCTTGCAGGTTGGGTCAAAACTGTTTTTT.

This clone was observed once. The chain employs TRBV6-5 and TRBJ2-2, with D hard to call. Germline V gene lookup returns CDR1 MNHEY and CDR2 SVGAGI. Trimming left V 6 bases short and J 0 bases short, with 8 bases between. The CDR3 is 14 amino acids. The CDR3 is CASSPLTNTGELFF. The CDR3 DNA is TGTGCCAGCAGCCCCCTCACGAACACCGGGGAGCTGTTTTTT.

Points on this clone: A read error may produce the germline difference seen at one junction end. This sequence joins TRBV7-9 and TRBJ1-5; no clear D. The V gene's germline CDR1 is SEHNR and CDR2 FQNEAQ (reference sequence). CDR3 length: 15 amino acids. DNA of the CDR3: TGCGCCAGCAGCCAAGACGTGGGCAGCAATCAGCCCCAGCATTTT. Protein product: CASSQDVGSNQPQHF.

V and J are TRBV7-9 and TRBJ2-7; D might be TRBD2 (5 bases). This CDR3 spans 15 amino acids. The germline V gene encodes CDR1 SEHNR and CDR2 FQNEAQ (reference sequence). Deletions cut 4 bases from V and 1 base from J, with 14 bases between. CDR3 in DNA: TGTGCCAGCAGCTACAGCGGACGGAGATCCTACGAGCAGTACTTC. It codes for CASSYSGRRSYEQYF. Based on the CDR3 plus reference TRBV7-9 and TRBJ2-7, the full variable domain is DTGVSQNPRHKITKRGQNVTFRCDPISEHNRLYWYRQTLGQGPEFLTYFQNEAQLEKSRLLSDRFSAERPKGSFSTLEIQRTEQGDSAMYLCASSYSGRRSYEQYFGPGTRLTVT.

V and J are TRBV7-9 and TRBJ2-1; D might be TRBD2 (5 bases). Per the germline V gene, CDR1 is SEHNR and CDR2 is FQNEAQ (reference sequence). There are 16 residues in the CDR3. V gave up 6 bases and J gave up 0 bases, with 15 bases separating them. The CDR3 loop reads CASSSGLFSSYNEQFF. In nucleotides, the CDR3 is TGTGCCAGCAGTTCAGGACTTTTTTCCTCCTACAATGAGCAGTTCTTC.

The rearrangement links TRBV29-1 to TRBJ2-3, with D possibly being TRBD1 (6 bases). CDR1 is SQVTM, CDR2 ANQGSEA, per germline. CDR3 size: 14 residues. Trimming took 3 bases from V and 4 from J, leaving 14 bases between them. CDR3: CSVEPTGGADTQYF. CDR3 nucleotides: TGCAGCGTTGAGCCGACAGGAGGCGCAGATACGCAGTATTTT.

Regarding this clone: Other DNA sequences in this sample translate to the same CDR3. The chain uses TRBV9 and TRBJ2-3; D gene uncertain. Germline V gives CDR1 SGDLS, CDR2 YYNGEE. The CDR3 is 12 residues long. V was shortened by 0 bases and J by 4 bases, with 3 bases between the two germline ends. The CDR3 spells CASSVGSDTQYF. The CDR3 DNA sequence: TGTGCCAGCAGCGTAGGGTCAGATACGCAGTATTTT. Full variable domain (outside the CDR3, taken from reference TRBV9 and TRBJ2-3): DSGVTQTPKHLITATGQRVTLRCSPRSGDLSVYWYQQSLDQGLQFLIQYYNGEERAKGNILERFSAQQFPDLHSELNLSSLELGDSALYFCASSVGSDTQYFGPGTRLTVL.

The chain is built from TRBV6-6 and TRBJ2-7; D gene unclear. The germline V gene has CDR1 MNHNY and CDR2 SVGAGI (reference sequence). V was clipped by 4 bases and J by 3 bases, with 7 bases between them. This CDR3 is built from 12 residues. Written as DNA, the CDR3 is TGTGCCAGCAGTTCGACACTCTACGAGCAGTACTTC. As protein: CASSSTLYEQYF.

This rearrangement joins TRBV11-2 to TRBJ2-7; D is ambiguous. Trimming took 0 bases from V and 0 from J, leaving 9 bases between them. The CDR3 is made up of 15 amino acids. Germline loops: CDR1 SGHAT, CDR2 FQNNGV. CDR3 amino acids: CASSLDIAFSYEQYF. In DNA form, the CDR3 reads TGTGCCAGCAGCTTAGATATAGCCTTCTCCTACGAGCAGTACTTC.

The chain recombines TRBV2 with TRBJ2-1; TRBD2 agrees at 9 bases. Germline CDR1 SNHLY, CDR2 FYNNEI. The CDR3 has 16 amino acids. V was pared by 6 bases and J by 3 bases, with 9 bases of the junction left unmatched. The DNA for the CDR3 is TGTGCCAGCAGGGCTTTAGCGGGGGCCCACTACAATGAGCAGTTCTTC. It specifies CASRALAGAHYNEQFF.

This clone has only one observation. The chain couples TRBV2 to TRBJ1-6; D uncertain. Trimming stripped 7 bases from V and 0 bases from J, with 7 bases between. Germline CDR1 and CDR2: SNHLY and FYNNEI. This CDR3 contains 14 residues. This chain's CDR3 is CASTRGSYNSPLHF. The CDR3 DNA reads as TGTGCCAGCACGCGGGGCTCCTATAATTCACCCCTCCACTTT.

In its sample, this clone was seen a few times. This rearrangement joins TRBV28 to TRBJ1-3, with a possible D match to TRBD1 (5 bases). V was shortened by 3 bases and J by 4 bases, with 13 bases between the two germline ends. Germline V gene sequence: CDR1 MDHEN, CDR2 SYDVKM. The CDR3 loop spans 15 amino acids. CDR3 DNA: TGTGCCAGCAGTTTTTGGGACTCGCGAGGAAACACCATATATTTT. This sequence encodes CASSFWDSRGNTIYF. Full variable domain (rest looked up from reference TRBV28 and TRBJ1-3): DVKVTQSSRYLVKRTGEKVFLECVQDMDHENMFWYRQDPGLGLRLIYFSYDVKMKEKGDIPEGYSVSREKKERFSLILESASTNQTSMYLCASSFWDSRGNTIYFGEGSWLTVV.

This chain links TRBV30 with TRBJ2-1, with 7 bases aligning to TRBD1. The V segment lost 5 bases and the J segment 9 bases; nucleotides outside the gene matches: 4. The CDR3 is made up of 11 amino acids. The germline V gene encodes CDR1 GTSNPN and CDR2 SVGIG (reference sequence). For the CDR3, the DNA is TGTGCCTGGCCGACAGGGACTGAGCAGTTCTTC. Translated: CAWPTGTEQFF.

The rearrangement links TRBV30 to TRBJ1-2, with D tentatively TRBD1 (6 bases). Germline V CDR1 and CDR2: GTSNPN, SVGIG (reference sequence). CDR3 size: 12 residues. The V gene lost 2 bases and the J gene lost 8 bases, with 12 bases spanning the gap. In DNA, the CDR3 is TGTGCCTGGAGTAACCGGGACATAGGCTACACCTTC. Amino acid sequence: CAWSNRDIGYTF.

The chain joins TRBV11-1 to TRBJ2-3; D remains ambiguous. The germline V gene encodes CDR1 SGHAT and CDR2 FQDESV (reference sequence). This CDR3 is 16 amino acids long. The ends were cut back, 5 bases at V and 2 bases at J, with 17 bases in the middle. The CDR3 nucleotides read TGTGCCAGCAGCCCTCCCGGCTCCCCCATCACAGATACGCAGTATTTT. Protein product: CASSPPGSPITDTQYF.

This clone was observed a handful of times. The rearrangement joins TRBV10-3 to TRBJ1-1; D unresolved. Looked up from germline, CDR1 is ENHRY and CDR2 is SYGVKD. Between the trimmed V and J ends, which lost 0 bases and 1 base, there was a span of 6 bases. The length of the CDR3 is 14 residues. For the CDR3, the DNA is TGTGCCATCAGTGAGTCAGATCCGAACACTGAAGCTTTCTTT. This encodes CAISESDPNTEAFF.

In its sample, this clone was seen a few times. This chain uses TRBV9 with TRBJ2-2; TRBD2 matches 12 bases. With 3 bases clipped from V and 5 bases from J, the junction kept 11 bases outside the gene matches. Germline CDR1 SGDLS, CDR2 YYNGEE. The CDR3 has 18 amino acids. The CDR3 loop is CASSGWTSGVGETGELFF. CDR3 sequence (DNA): TGTGCCAGCAGCGGTTGGACTAGCGGGGTGGGAGAGACCGGGGAGCTGTTTTTT. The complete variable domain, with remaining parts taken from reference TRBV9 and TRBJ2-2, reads DSGVTQTPKHLITATGQRVTLRCSPRSGDLSVYWYQQSLDQGLQFLIQYYNGEERAKGNILERFSAQQFPDLHSELNLSSLELGDSALYFCASSGWTSGVGETGELFFGEGSRLTVL.

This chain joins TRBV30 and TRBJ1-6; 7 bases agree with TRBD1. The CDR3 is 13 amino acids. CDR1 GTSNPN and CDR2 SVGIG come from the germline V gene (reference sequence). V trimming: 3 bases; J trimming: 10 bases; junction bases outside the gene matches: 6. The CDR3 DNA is TGTGCCTGGAGAAGGGGGCTAAGGTCACCCCTCCACTTT. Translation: CAWRRGLRSPLHF. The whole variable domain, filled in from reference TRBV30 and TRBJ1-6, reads SQTIHQWPATLVQPVGSPLSLECTVEGTSNPNLYWYRQAAGRGLQLLFYSVGIGQISSEVPQNLSASRPQDRQFILSSKKLLLSDSGFYLCAWRRGLRSPLHFGNGTRLTVT.

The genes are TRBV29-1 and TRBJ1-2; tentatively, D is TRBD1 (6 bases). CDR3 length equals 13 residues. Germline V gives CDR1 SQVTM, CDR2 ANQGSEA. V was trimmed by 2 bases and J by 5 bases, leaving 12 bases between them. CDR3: CSVEREGGYGYTF. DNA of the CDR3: TGCAGCGTTGAAAGGGAAGGGGGGTATGGCTACACCTTC.

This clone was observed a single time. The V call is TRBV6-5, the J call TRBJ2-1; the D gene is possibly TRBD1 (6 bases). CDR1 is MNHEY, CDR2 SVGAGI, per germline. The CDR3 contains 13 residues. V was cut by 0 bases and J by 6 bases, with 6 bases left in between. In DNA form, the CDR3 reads TGTGCCAGCAGTTACTCGACAGGCAATGAGCAGTTCTTC. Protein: CASSYSTGNEQFF.

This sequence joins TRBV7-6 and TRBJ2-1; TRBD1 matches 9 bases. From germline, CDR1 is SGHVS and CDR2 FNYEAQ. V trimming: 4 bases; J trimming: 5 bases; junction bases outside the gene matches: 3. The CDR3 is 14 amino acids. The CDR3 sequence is CASSYDRGDNEQFF. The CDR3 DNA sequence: TGTGCCAGCAGCTACGACAGGGGGGACAATGAGCAGTTCTTC.